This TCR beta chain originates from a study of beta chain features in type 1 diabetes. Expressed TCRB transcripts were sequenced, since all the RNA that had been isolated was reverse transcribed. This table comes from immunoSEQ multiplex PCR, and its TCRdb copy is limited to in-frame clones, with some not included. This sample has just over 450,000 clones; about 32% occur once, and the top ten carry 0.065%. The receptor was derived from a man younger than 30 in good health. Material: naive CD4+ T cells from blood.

CDR3 region: CATSPDGINYGYTF. CDR3 nucleotides: TGCGCCACCTCCCCTGACGGGATCAACTATGGCTACACCTTC. The chain employs TRBV5-1 and TRBJ1-2; D is uncertain. This CDR3 comprises 14 residues. Trimming stripped 9 bases from V and 2 bases from J, with 17 bases between. The germline V gene has CDR1 SGHRS and CDR2 YFSETQ.